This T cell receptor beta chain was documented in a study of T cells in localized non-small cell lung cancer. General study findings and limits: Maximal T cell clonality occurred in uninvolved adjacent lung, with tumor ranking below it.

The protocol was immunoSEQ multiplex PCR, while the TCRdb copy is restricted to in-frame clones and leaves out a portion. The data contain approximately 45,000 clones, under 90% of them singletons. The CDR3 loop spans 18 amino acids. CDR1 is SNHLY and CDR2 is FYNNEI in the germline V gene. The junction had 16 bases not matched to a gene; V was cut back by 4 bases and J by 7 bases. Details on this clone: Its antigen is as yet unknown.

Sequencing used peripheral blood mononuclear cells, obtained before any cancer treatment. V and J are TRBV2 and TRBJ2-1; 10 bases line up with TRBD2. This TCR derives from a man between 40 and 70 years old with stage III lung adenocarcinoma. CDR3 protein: CASSVFPVERGGGNEQFF. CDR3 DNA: TGTGCCAGCAGTGTTTTCCCCGTGGAGCGGGGGGGCGGAAATGAGCAGTTCTTC.